The 30 T cell receptor beta chains presented below share a single source sample, sequenced in a study of T cells in Graves' hyperthyroidism and ophthalmopathy. TCR beta CDR3 regions were amplified from RNA. The primer set for the first-round RT-PCR of the TCR CDR3 was HTBI. TCRdb itself ran the multiplex PCR reads through MiXCR, one entry per CDR3 protein. The table has roughly 510,000 distinct CDR3 sequences, 46% seen once. Material: peripheral blood or thyroid tissue (not recorded which). Every receptor here comes from an adult woman with Graves' disease, either hyperthyroidism or ophthalmopathy (not recorded which).

The chain couples TRBV24-1 to TRBJ1-1; 7 nucleotides agree with TRBD1. J was trimmed by 5 bases and V by 3 bases; bases with no gene match: 8. The germline gives CDR1 KGHDR, CDR2 SFDVKD. The length of the CDR3 is 15 residues. CDR3 in DNA: TGTGCCACCAGTGATACCAGACAGGGTGGTACTGAAGCTTTCTTT. Protein sequence: CATSDTRQGGTEAFF.

The chain couples TRBV3-1 to TRBJ1-2; D unresolved. Trimming removed 4 bases from V and 2 bases from J, with 11 bases in between. The CDR3 is 14 amino acids. Germline CDR1 is LGHDT and CDR2 is YNNKEL (reference sequence). The CDR3 DNA sequence: TGTGCCAGCAGCCCGCTAGAACTAAACTATGGCTACACCTTC. It encodes CASSPLELNYGYTF.

In its sample, this clonotype was seen many times. This chain uses TRBV25-1 with TRBJ1-5; TRBD1 matches at 7 bases. V was clipped by 2 bases and J by 7 bases; unmatched bases: 11. Looked up from germline, CDR1 is MGHDK and CDR2 is SYGVNS. CDR3 size: 16 residues. The CDR3 DNA follows: TGTGCCAGCAGTGAAGTCGACAGGGCCTGGGGGCAGCCCCAGCATTTT. Amino acids: CASSEVDRAWGQPQHF.

Concerning this clonotype: A much larger clone lies a single base off, so this may be a read error. J is TRBJ1-5 and V is TRBV6-1, with D possibly matching TRBD1 (5 bases). Germline CDR1 reads MNHNS; CDR2 reads SASEGT. This CDR3 has 17 amino acids. The CDR3 loop reads CAISEAPLTEGNQPQHF. CDR3 nucleotides: TGTGCCATCAGTGAAGCTCCCCTGACAGAGGGTAATCAGCCCCAGCATTTT.

A remark on this clonotype: One end of the junction does not line up with germline, which may come from a read error. The chain joins TRBV28 to TRBJ2-7; possibly TRBD1 for D (5 bases). Germline assignment: CDR1 MDHEN and CDR2 SYDVKM. CDR3 length: 13 residues. CDR3 DNA: TGTGCCAGCACCCGTGTACAGGCTCGAGCAGTCTTCTTC. This sequence encodes CASTRVQARAVFF.

The V gene is TRBV20-1, the J gene TRBJ2-7, with D possibly matching TRBD1 (6 bases). The V gene's germline CDR1 is DFQATT and CDR2 SNEGSKA (reference sequence). The CDR3 length is 14 residues. V was clipped by 6 bases and J by 3 bases, with 18 bases between them. As DNA, the CDR3 is TGCAGTGCAACATCCGCGGACAGCCACTACGAGCAGTACTTC. Protein product: CSATSADSHYEQYF.

For this clonotype: Possible read error: a much larger clone is one base away. The chain employs TRBV6-1 and TRBJ1-5, with D maybe TRBD1 (5 bases). Germline CDR1 reads MNHNS; CDR2 reads SASEGT. The length of the CDR3 is 13 residues. The CDR3 here is CAGSYTGGQPQHF. The CDR3 DNA is TGTGCCGGCAGTTACACCGGGGGTCAGCCCCAGCATTTT.

This clonotype has a handful of counts. This rearrangement joins TRBV27 to TRBJ1-6; D call uncertain. There are 15 residues in the CDR3. Deletions cut 3 bases from V and 9 bases from J, with 15 bases between. Germline lookup yields CDR1 MNHEY and CDR2 SMNVEV (reference sequence). The DNA of the CDR3 is TGTGCCAGCAGTTTCGTGAGGTATCCGGCTTCACCCCTCCACTTT. It specifies CASSFVRYPASPLHF.

The genes are TRBV29-1 and TRBJ1-1; 11 bases line up with TRBD1. Germline V CDR1 and CDR2: SQVTM, ANQGSEA. The V gene end was trimmed by 6 bases and the J gene end by 13 bases; junction bases not matched to a gene: 7. The CDR3 length is 11 residues. The CDR3 here is CSVAGTGGLFF. As DNA, the CDR3 is TGCAGCGTCGCCGGGACAGGGGGGCTTTTCTTT.

This clonotype has ten or more counts. The V and J genes are TRBV5-4 and TRBJ2-5; 11 bases are a match to TRBD2. CDR1 is SGHNT, CDR2 YYREEE, per germline (reference sequence). V was pared by 4 bases and J by 0 bases, with 5 bases of the junction left unmatched. This CDR3 has 16 residues. CDR3 protein: CASSEGLAGNQETQYF. CDR3 DNA sequence: TGTGCCAGCAGCGAAGGACTAGCGGGCAACCAAGAGACCCAGTACTTC.

This clonotype appeared many times. In this CDR3 the conserved last residue, phenylalanine or tryptophan, is missing, so a read error is likely. The DNA is left out, because the CDR3 cannot be placed on it with certainty; the CDR3 is given as TCRdb lists it. This rearrangement joins TRBV10-3 to TRBJ2-5; the D segment call TRBD2 is taken from the table without a DNA check. The CDR3 has 11 amino acids, counting both end residues. CDR1 and CDR2 from the germline V gene are ENHRY and SYGVKD. This CDR3 reads CAISESAGPYT.

This clonotype was detected ten times or more. V and J are TRBV10-3 and TRBJ2-3; the D is unclear. CDR3 length: 14 residues. V lost 6 bases to trimming and J lost 2 bases, with 12 bases between them. The germline V gene has CDR1 ENHRY and CDR2 SYGVKD. The chain's CDR3 is CAISELESTDTQYF. The DNA for the CDR3 is TGTGCCATCAGCGAACTTGAATCCACAGATACGCAGTATTTT.

J is TRBJ2-7 and V is TRBV7-9, with 10 positions matching TRBD1. The CDR3 runs 16 residues. Germline CDR1 is SEHNR and CDR2 is FQNEAQ (reference sequence). V gave up 6 bases and J gave up 4 bases; unmatched junction bases: 12. The CDR3 DNA reads as TGTGCCAGCAGTTTTGACCAGCCGGGACAGGGGTACGAGCAGTACTTC. It codes for CASSFDQPGQGYEQYF.

This clonotype has just a few counts. V usage is TRBV15 and J usage is TRBJ1-5, with D perhaps matching TRBD1 (5 bases). Between the trimmed V and J ends, which lost 6 bases and 4 bases, there was a span of 10 bases. This CDR3 contains 13 residues. The germline V gene has CDR1 LNHNV and CDR2 YYDKDF (reference sequence). In DNA, the CDR3 is TGTGCCACCAGTGGGACGGTTAATCAGCCCCAGCATTTT. This sequence encodes CATSGTVNQPQHF.

The chain couples TRBV2 to TRBJ2-5, with TRBD1 matching over 9 bases. Germline CDR1 is SNHLY and CDR2 is FYNNEI. This CDR3 is 15 amino acids long. The J segment lost 4 bases and the V segment lost 5 bases, leaving 8 bases of the junction unmatched. CDR3 loop: CASSPPGTGSETQYF. Here the CDR3 DNA reads TGTGCCAGCAGTCCGCCCGGGACAGGGTCAGAGACCCAGTACTTC.

V is TRBV9 and J is TRBJ1-6, with D unresolved. V was trimmed by 5 bases and J by 0 bases, leaving 15 bases between them. This CDR3 comprises 17 residues. CDR1 is SGDLS and CDR2 is YYNGEE in the germline V gene. The CDR3, as DNA: TGTGCCAGCAGTGTAAATGTGAGGAGCTCCTATAATTCACCCCTCCACTTT. Protein product: CASSVNVRSSYNSPLHF.

The genes are TRBV7-2 and TRBJ1-1; 7 bases fit TRBD1. The CDR3 length is 14 residues. V was clipped by 5 bases and J by 1 base; unmatched bases: 4. Germline V gives CDR1 SGHTA, CDR2 FQGNSA. The CDR3 sequence is CASSTRQGNTEAFF. As DNA, the CDR3 is TGTGCCAGCAGCACTCGACAGGGGAACACTGAAGCTTTCTTT.

This clonotype has ten or more counts. The chain recombines TRBV12-3 or TRBV12-4 with TRBJ1-3; D call uncertain. V gave up 7 bases and J gave up 4 bases, with 14 bases separating them. This CDR3 spans 14 amino acids. The DNA for the CDR3 is TGTGCCAGCACCGGGGTTTCTATAGGAAACACCATATATTTT. It translates to CASTGVSIGNTIYF.

The chain links TRBV4-2 to TRBJ2-2; either TRBD1 or TRBD2 may fit D (5 bases each). The V gene lost 9 bases and the J gene lost 0 bases, with 14 bases spanning the gap. CDR3 length: 15 amino acids. In germline, CDR1 is LGHNA, CDR2 YNFKEQ. The CDR3 DNA is TGTGCCAGTAGCGCCGGGGCTTCGAACACCGGGGAGCTGTTTTTT. Amino acid sequence: CASSAGASNTGELFF.

This chain uses TRBV5-1 with TRBJ1-2; D perhaps matches TRBD1 (5 bases). Between the trimmed V and J ends, which lost 4 bases and 6 bases, there was a span of 16 bases. Germline V gene lookup returns CDR1 SGHRS and CDR2 YFSETQ. The CDR3 length is 14 residues. CDR3 DNA sequence: TGCGCCAGCAGCGTAGGTAGCCAGGGTCATGGCTACACCTTC. It encodes CASSVGSQGHGYTF.

The chain is built from TRBV7-8 and TRBJ2-5; either TRBD1 or TRBD2 may supply D (5 bases each). The length of the CDR3 is 15 residues. V gave up 5 bases and J gave up 5 bases, with 18 bases separating them. Germline CDR1 reads SGHVS; CDR2 reads FQNEAQ. As DNA, the CDR3 is TGTGCCAGCAGCGATATGGGACGGGGCGCCGAGACCCAGTACTTC. Residues: CASSDMGRGAETQYF.

The V call is TRBV5-1, the J call TRBJ2-7, with no clear D. Germline V gene lookup returns CDR1 SGHRS and CDR2 YFSETQ. This CDR3 has 15 residues. V was pared by 1 base and J by 1 base, with 12 bases between. The DNA of the CDR3 is TGCGCCAGCAGCTTGACTTGGGCGCGTTCCTACGAGCAGTACTTC. The encoded protein is CASSLTWARSYEQYF. Variable domain in full (rest from reference TRBV5-1 and TRBJ2-7): KAGVTQTPRYLIKTRGQQVTLSCSPISGHRSVSWYQQTPGQGLQFLFEYFSETQRNKGNFPGRFSGRQFSNSRSEMNVSTLELGDSALYLCASSLTWARSYEQYFGPGTRLTVT.

This clonotype was detected ten times or more. The genes are TRBV7-2 and TRBJ2-2, with a possible D match to TRBD1 (6 bases). The CDR3 sequence is 15 residues long. Germline V gives CDR1 SGHTA, CDR2 FQGNSA. V was shortened by 2 bases and J by 6 bases, with 13 bases between the two germline ends. This CDR3 reads CASSLRGTRAGELFF. In DNA form, the CDR3 reads TGTGCCAGCAGCTTAAGGGGGACCCGAGCCGGGGAGCTGTTTTTT.

CDR3 region: CASSSGPATEAFF. Here the CDR3 DNA reads TGTGCCAGCAGCTCGGGACCCGCCACTGAAGCTTTCTTT. The chain couples TRBV7-9 to TRBJ1-1; tentative D call: TRBD1 (5 bases). The CDR3 covers 13 residues. Germline-derived CDR1 and CDR2 are SEHNR and FQNEAQ (reference sequence). V was shortened by 4 bases and J by 4 bases, with 10 bases between the two germline ends.

This clonotype has just a few counts. The genes are TRBV11-2 and TRBJ2-2; TRBD2 aligns across 14 bases. CDR3 size: 17 residues. Germline V CDR1 and CDR2: SGHAT, FQNNGV. V gave up 5 bases and J gave up 1 base; unmatched junction bases: 3. The CDR3 spells CASSSGTSGRNTGELFF. CDR3 coding DNA: TGTGCCAGCAGCAGTGGGACTAGCGGGAGGAACACCGGGGAGCTGTTTTTT.

Worth noting for this clonotype: At one of its ends the junction is not consistent with the germline gene, which may arise from a read error. The chain is built from TRBV7-2 and TRBJ2-5; D gene unclear. Germline V CDR1 and CDR2: SGHTA, FQGNSA. The CDR3 length is 13 residues. CDR3 coding DNA: TGCGCCAGCAGCCAAGAGCCGGAAGAGACCCAGTACTTC. Its translation is CASSQEPEETQYF.

The chain couples TRBV5-1 to TRBJ1-5, with no clear D. This CDR3 comprises 14 residues. The germline gives CDR1 SGHRS, CDR2 YFSETQ. V lost 4 bases and J 8 bases, leaving 16 bases between the germline ends. The DNA of the CDR3 is TGCGCCAGCAGCATCGGACTGGGAACGGAGCCCCAGCATTTT. Protein sequence: CASSIGLGTEPQHF.

This clonotype came up many times. V usage is TRBV7-9 and J usage is TRBJ2-5; TRBD1 agrees at 8 bases. The germline V gene encodes CDR1 SEHNR and CDR2 FQNEAQ (reference sequence). The CDR3 sequence is 13 residues long. J lost 3 bases, V lost 3 bases, and 0 bases had no gene match. DNA for the CDR3: TGTGCCAGCAGCTTGACAGGGGAAGAGACCCAGTACTTC. This gives the protein CASSLTGEETQYF. Using reference TRBV7-9 and TRBJ2-5 for the parts outside the CDR3, the full variable domain is DTGVSQNPRHKITKRGQNVTFRCDPISEHNRLYWYRQTLGQGPEFLTYFQNEAQLEKSRLLSDRFSAERPKGSFSTLEIQRTEQGDSAMYLCASSLTGEETQYFGPGTRLLVL.

Many counts were recorded for this clonotype. This sequence joins TRBV10-2 and TRBJ2-7; 7 bases fit TRBD2. Germline CDR1 and CDR2: WSHSY and SAAADI. This CDR3 has 12 amino acids. V was pared by 4 bases and J by 6 bases, with 3 bases of the junction left unmatched. CDR3 coding DNA: TGCGCCAGCAGTGCGGGAGGAAGCGAGCAGTACTTC. Protein: CASSAGGSEQYF.

This clonotype was seen ten or more times. The chain has TRBV7-2 and TRBJ2-7; 10 bases line up with TRBD2. CDR1 and CDR2 from the germline V gene are SGHTA and FQGNSA. The CDR3 consists of 14 residues. The V and J ends lost 5 bases and 9 bases, in that order; junction bases with no gene match: 10. The CDR3 loop reads CASSNGLAGVGQYF. The CDR3 DNA sequence: TGTGCCAGCAGCAACGGGCTAGCGGGAGTGGGGCAGTACTTC.